The entry below describes one T cell receptor (beta chain). Original analysis: Researchers report that nucleated cell counts were estimated from reference gene primer amplification. Here immunoSEQ multiplex PCR was the method, and the copy in TCRdb shows in-frame clones only, minus some. V and J calls plus clone size are reproduced from that table; the DNA served to infer D and trimming. In the table there are some 390,000 clones, about 88% of which are singletons. The data were obtained in a study of blood T cell repertoires in COVID-19. Study overall: There were acute and convalescent COVID-19 samples, and they came from the United States, Italy and Spain. Sources were T cells, B-cell-depleted T cells, or PBMCs; the material itself was cDNA or gDNA.

The V gene end was trimmed by 7 bases and the J gene end by 2 bases; junction bases not matched to a gene: 6. This CDR3 contains 16 residues. The germline gives CDR1 SQVTM, CDR2 ANQGSEA. Seattle researchers signed up patients amid active infection and tracked them longitudinally. The sequenced material came from peripheral blood. This clonotype originated in a woman aged 40 to 50 with COVID-19, enrolled during active disease. This chain links TRBV29-1 with TRBJ2-1; TRBD2 agrees at 15 bases. CDR3 sequence: CSAWTSGRGTYNEQFF. The CDR3 DNA follows: TGCAGCGCCTGGACTAGCGGGAGGGGTACCTACAATGAGCAGTTCTTC.